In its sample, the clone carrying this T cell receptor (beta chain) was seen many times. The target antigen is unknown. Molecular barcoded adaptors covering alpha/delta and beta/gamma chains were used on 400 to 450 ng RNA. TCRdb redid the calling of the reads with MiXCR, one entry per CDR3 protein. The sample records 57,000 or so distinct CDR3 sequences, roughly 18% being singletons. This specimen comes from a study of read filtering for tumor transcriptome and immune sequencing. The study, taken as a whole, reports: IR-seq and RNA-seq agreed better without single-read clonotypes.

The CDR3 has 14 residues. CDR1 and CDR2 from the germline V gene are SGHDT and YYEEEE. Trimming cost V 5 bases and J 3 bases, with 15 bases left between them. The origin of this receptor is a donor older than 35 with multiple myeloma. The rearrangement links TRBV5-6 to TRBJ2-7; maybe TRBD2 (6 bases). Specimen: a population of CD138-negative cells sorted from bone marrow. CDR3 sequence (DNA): TGTGCCAGCAGGGTTTGGCAGGACTACTACGAGCAGTACTTC. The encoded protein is CASRVWQDYYEQYF.